Listed below are T cell receptor beta chains from one sample, sequenced in a study of HIV-infected children after antiretroviral therapy interruption. TCRdb passed the 3' RACE reads through MiXCR, listing each CDR3 protein once. The sample lists about 15,000 distinct CDR3 sequences; approximately 3% were seen once. The starting material was CD45RA+ CD4+ T cells from PBMCs, obtained from a donor given antiretroviral therapy, either interrupted or continuous. These receptors were taken from a child between 2 and 17 years old with HIV. Both conserved end residues are part of each CDR3. Each record gives: V gene, D gene, clone size, J gene, CDR3 length, CDR3 DNA, CDR3 protein. D genes are given only for firm matches. Size is stated for part of the rows, as once, few or many counts, or as a class when the clone is expanded.

>TRBV29-1|.|many|TRBJ1-2|12
TGCAGCGTTGTTGGGACCGGGGGTGGCTACACCTTC
CSVVGTGGGYTF
>TRBV20-1|TRBD1|many|TRBJ2-7|15
TGCAGTGCTAGGAAGGACAGGGCCGAATCCTACGAGCAGTACTTC
CSARKDRAESYEQYF
>TRBV18|.|many|TRBJ1-1|18
TGTGCCAGCTCACCAGTCAGGGTTAAGGGGGTATTGAACACTGAAGCTTTCTTT
CASSPVRVKGVLNTEAFF
>TRBV6-6|.|many|TRBJ1-5|14
TGTGCCAGCAGTTCGGAGGGGTGGAATCAGCCCCAGCATTTT
CASSSEGWNQPQHF
>TRBV5-1|.|many|TRBJ1-2|14
TGCGCCAGCAGCTTGGGGCAGGAGGGTCATGGCTACACCTTC
CASSLGQEGHGYTF
>TRBV12-3/TRBV12-4|.|many|TRBJ1-2|16
TGTGCCAGCAGTTTATCGAGGGGTGGAGTTAACTATGGCTACACCTTC
CASSLSRGGVNYGYTF
>TRBV29-1|.|many|TRBJ1-5|12
TGCAGCGTCGCCGACAGTAATCAGCCCCAGCATTTT
CSVADSNQPQHF
>TRBV11-3|.|few|TRBJ2-7|13
TGTGCCAGCAGCTTAGAAATCATCGACGAGCAGTACTTC
CASSLEIIDEQYF
>TRBV5-1|TRBD1|many|TRBJ2-7|15
TGCGCCAGCAGCTATTGGACAGGTAGCTCCTACGAGCAGTACTTC
CASSYWTGSSYEQYF
>TRBV12-3/TRBV12-4|TRBD2|many|TRBJ2-7|13
TGTGCCAGCAGCCCGGGACTAGCAGGCGAGCAGTACTTC
CASSPGLAGEQYF
>TRBV19|TRBD1|.|TRBJ1-1|13
TGTGCCAGCAGTATACACAGGGGGGCAGAAGTCTTCTTT
CASSIHRGAEVFF
>TRBV30|.|medium-sized|TRBJ2-6|15
TGTGCCTGGGTAGGGGCCCCCTCTGGGGCCAACGTCCTGACTTTC
CAWVGAPSGANVLTF
>TRBV19|.|.|TRBJ2-7|15
TGTGCCAGTAGGCCTTCGGGAGCCCTTAGGGGCGAGCAGTACTTC
CASRPSGALRGEQYF
>TRBV7-2|TRBD1|many|TRBJ2-3|14
TGTGCCAGCAGCTTGACAGGGTTTGCAGATACGCAGTATTTT
CASSLTGFADTQYF
>TRBV3-1|TRBD1|many|TRBJ1-1|15
TGTGCCAGCAGCCAAGTGGGACAGCCCAACACTGAAGCTTTCTTT
CASSQVGQPNTEAFF
>TRBV6-5|.|many|TRBJ2-2|16
TGTGCCAGCAGTGAGGGATGGGCTAGCGAGAGCGGGGAGCTGTTTTTT
CASSEGWASESGELFF
>TRBV12-3/TRBV12-4|.|many|TRBJ2-2|17
TGTGCCAGCAGACACACACAGGGTAACCTAAACACCGGGGAGCTGTTTTTT
CASRHTQGNLNTGELFF
>TRBV11-2|.|many|TRBJ1-1|16
TGTGCCAGCAGCCAGGCGTCAGGGTATAAGGTGACTGAAGCTTTCTTT
CASSQASGYKVTEAFF